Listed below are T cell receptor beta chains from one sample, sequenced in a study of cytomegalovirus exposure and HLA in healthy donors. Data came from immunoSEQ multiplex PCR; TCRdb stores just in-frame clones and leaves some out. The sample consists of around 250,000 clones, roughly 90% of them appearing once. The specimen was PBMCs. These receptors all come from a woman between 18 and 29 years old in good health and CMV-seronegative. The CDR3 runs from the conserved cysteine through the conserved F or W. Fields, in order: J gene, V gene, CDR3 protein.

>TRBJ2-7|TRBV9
CASSSRETPAYEQYF
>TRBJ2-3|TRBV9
CASSVLGGDPSTDTQYF
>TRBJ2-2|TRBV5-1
CASSWGQENTGELFF
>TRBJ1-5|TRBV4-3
CASSSPGQGDRPQHF
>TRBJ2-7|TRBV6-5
CASRNRGRIEQYF
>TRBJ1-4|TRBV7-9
CASSSYLGQTEKLFF
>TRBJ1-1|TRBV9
CASSARPDRAEAFF
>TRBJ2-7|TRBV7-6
CASSSGEPYEQYF
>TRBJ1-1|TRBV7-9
CASSLGQGAEAFF
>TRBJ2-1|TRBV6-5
CASSLPGSNLNEQFF
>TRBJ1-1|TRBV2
CASRTGVTEAFF
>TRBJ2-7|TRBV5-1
CASSFGTSGGAYSYEQYF
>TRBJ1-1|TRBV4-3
CASSQDEGWGTEAFF
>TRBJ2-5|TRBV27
CASSSEDRYCKETQYF
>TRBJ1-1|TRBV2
CASSQPSTSMNTEAFF
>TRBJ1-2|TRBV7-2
CASSLGHRGYGYTF
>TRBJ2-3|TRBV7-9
CASSPPGGGLSTDTQYF
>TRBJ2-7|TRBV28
CASSLLGQGSYEQYF
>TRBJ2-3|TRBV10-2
CASSERGTVTFTDTQYF
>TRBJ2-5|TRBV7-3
CASSLTSGGLETQYF
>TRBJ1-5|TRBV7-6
CASSSGGASQPQHF
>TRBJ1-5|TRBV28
CASSFRFVVPSQPQHF
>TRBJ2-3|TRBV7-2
CASSLVAGVTDTQYF
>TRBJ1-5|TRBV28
CASTVSRDRGKKQPQHF
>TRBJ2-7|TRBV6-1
CASREATYEQYF
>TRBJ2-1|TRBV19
CASRKDRDTYNEQFF
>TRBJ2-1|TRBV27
CASSGRGQGYEQFF
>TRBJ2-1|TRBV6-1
CASSENGHRDNEQFF
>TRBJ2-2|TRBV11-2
CASSLGANTGELFF
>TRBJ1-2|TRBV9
CASSVETGYYGYTF
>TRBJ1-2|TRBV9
CASSVGRAGGYTF
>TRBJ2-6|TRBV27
CASSFNGFSGANVLTF
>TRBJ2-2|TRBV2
CASSEQGLSTGELFF
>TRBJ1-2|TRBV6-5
CASSYGGEGGYTF
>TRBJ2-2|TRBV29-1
CSVSGMVGELFF
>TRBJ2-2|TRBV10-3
CAIRNRDRVAGELFF
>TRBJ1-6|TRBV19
CASSPGQFYNSPLHF